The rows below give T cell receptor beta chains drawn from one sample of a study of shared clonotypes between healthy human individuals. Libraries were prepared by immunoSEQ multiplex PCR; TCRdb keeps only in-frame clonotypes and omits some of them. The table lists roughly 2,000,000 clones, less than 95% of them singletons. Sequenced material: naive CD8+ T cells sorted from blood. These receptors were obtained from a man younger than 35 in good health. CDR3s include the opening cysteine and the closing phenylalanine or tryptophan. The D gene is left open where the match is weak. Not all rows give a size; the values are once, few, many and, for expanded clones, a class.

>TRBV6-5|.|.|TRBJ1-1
TGTGCCAGCAGCCCGAGGGGGTGGGACGACACTGAAGCTTTCTTT
CASSPRGWDDTEAFF
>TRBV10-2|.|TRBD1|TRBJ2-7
TGCGCCAGCACCGAATGGACAGGGGCCTACGAGCAGTACTTC
CASTEWTGAYEQYF
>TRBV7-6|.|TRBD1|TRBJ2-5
TGTGCCAGCAGCGTACAGGGGGTAACGGGCCAAGAGACCCAGTACTTC
CASSVQGVTGQETQYF
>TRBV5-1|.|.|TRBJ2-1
TGCGCCAGCAGCCAGGAGGGAGGTTCATACAATGAGCAGTTCTTC
CASSQEGGSYNEQFF
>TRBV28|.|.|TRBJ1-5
TGTGCCAGCAGTTTATCCGGGATGAATCAGCCCCAGCATTTT
CASSLSGMNQPQHF
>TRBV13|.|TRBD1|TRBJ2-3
TGTGCCAGCAGCTTAGGAGGGGGCACGCTGGCGTATTTT
CASSLGGGTLAYF
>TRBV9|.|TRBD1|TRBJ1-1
TGTGCCAGCAGCGCCGGGACAGGAATTTTGAACACTGAAGCTTTCTTT
CASSAGTGILNTEAFF
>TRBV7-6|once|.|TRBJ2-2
TGTGCCAGCAGCCCAGGTGGGGTTCGGACCGGGGAGCTGTTTTTT
CASSPGGVRTGELFF
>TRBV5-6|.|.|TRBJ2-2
TGTGCCAGCAGCTGGGGTACCGGGGAGCTGTTTTTT
CASSWGTGELFF
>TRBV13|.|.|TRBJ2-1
TGTGCCAGCAGCCCCGCGGGATCCTCCTACAATGAGCAGTTCTTC
CASSPAGSSYNEQFF
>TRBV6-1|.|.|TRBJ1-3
TGTGCCAGCAGTGAGACACCTAGCTTCTCTGGAAACACCATATATTTT
CASSETPSFSGNTIYF
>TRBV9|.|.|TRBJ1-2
TGTGCCAGCAGCGTAAGACTCAGTGATGGCTACACCTTC
CASSVRLSDGYTF
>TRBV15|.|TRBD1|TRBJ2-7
TGTGCCACCAGCAGGGGGATCGGGACAGGGGACTACGAGCAGTACTTC
CATSRGIGTGDYEQYF
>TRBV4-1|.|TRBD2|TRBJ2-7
TGCGCCAGCAGCCAAGCAAGCCTAGCGGGGAACTACGAGCAGTACTTC
CASSQASLAGNYEQYF
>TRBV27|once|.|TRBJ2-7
TGTGCCAGCAGTCCCCTACAGGCCACCTACGAGCAGTACTTC
CASSPLQATYEQYF
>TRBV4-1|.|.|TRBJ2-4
TGCGCCAGCAGCCCACCCGGGGCCAAAAACATTCAGTACTTC
CASSPPGAKNIQYF
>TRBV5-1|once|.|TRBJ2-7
TGCGCCAGCAGCTTGGAGGACTATTACGACGAGCAGTACTTC
CASSLEDYYDEQYF
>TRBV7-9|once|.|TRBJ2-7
TGTGCCAGCAGCCCGGACCGTTACGAGCAGTACTTC
CASSPDRYEQYF
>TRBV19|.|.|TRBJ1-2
TGTGCCAGTAGTCTCGTCGGGAGCCCCACGTATGGCTACACCTTC
CASSLVGSPTYGYTF
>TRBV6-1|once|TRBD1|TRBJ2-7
TGTGCCAGCAGTGAAGGAGGGGACAGGAGCTACGAGCAGTACTTC
CASSEGGDRSYEQYF
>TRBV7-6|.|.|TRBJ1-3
TGTGCCAGCAGCTTAGAGTGGGGTGCTGGAAACACCATATATTTT
CASSLEWGAGNTIYF
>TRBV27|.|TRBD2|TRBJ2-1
TGTGCCAGCAACCAGCGGGGTGAGCAGTTCTTC
CASNQRGEQFF
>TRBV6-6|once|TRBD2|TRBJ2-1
TGTGCCAGCACCGCCTCGGGGGGAGGGTACAATGAGCAGTTCTTC
CASTASGGGYNEQFF
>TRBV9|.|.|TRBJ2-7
TGTGCCAGCAGCGAACAGGATTCCCCTCCCTACGAGCAGTACTTC
CASSEQDSPPYEQYF
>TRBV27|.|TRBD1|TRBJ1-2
TGTGCCAGCAGTTTATACCGGACAGGGTATGGCTACACCTTC
CASSLYRTGYGYTF
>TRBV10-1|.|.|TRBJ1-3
TGCGCCAGCAGTGAGGAATCGACAGTCCTTTCTGGAAACACCATATATTTT
CASSEESTVLSGNTIYF
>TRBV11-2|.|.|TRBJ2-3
TGTGCCAGCAGCCTAGCATCGTGGGAGACGCAGTATTTT
CASSLASWETQYF
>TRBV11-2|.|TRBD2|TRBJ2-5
TGTGCCAGCAGCTTAGTATCCCCCGGACTAGCGGGAGAAGAGACCCAGTACTTC
CASSLVSPGLAGEETQYF
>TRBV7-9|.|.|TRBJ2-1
TGTGCCAGCAGGCCTGGGCTGGACAATGAGCAGTTCTTC
CASRPGLDNEQFF
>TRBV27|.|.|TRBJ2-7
TGTGCCAGCAGTTATTTGGGGCGTACGTACGAGCAGTACTTC
CASSYLGRTYEQYF
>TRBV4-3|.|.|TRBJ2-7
TGCGCCAGCAGCCAAACTCAGGGGTTGGACGAGCAGTACTTC
CASSQTQGLDEQYF
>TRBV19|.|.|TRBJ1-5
TGTGCCAGTAGTATTTGGCAGGGGAATCAGCCCCAGCATTTT
CASSIWQGNQPQHF
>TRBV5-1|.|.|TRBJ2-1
TGCGCCAGCAGCCTCAGCGACAGGTCATTGAATGAGCAGTTCTTC
CASSLSDRSLNEQFF
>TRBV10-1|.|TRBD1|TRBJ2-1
TGCGCCAGCAGTGACCTGACAGGGGGGAACTACAATGAGCAGTTCTTC
CASSDLTGGNYNEQFF
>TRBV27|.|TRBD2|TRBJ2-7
TGTGCCAGCAGTTTAACTAGCGTTTACGAGCAGTACTTC
CASSLTSVYEQYF
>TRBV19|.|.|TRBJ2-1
TGTGCCAGTACCCTGGGCGGGGGCAGGAACAATGAGCAGTTCTTC
CASTLGGGRNNEQFF
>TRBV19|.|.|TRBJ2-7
TGTGCCAGTAACTCTCCTCGGGACAACTACGAGCAGTACTTC
CASNSPRDNYEQYF
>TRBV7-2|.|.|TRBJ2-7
TGTGCCAGCAGCTTAGTTCTAGCTGCACCCTACGAGCAGTACTTC
CASSLVLAAPYEQYF
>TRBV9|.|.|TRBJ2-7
TGTGCCAGCAGCGAGGGGGGCGAGGCGGGGATCTACGAGCAGTACTTC
CASSEGGEAGIYEQYF
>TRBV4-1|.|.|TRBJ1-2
TGCGCCAGCAGCGCTCCTTATGGCTACACCTTC
CASSAPYGYTF
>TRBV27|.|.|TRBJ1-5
TGTGCCAGCAGCCAGGTCGGGCCAAGCAATCAGCCCCAGCATTTT
CASSQVGPSNQPQHF
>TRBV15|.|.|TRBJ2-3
TGTGCCACCAGCAGGGAGGGCCCCGGAGATACGCAGTATTTT
CATSREGPGDTQYF